Described below is a single T cell receptor (beta chain) sequence and its context. The antigen remains undetermined. The PCR used 60 Vbeta and 13 Jbeta primers. Clones were sequenced by immunoSEQ multiplex PCR, and TCRdb holds only the in-frame ones, with some missing. There are roughly 190,000 clones in the sample; 65% to 80% occur only once, and under 5% lies in the top ten. The data belong to a study of cytomegalovirus exposure and HLA in healthy donors. Study-level points and caveats: Reports state that TCR beta sequences accurately predicted most subjects' HLA-A and HLA-B alleles. Later on, analysis showed that most CMV-associated TCR beta chains appeared to be HLA-restricted.

This CDR3 region has 16 residues. CDR1 is LGHNT and CDR2 is FRNRAP in the germline V gene. V lost 5 bases, J lost 2 bases, and 15 bases lay in between. The chain has TRBV12-5 and TRBJ2-2; D is possibly TRBD2 (5 bases). Sequencing was done on a sample of PBMCs. The TCR originated in a young man in good health and CMV-seropositive. CDR3 sequence (DNA): TGTGCTAGTGGTCCGATGGACTGGCTCAACACCGGGGAGCTGTTTTTT. Translation: CASGPMDWLNTGELFF.